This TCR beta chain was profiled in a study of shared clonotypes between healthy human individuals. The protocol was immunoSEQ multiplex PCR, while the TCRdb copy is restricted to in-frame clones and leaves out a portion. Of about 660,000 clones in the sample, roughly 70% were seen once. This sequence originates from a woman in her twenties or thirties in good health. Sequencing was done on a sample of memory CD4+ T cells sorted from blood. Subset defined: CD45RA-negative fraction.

The CDR3 loop is CASSPSRGAASGSGEEQFF. CDR3 nucleotide sequence: TGCGCCAGCAGCCCCTCTCGCGGGGCGGCTAGCGGGAGTGGTGAAGAGCAGTTCTTC. The V and J genes are TRBV5-1 and TRBJ2-1, with 10 bases identical to TRBD2. Trimming removed 4 bases from V and 10 bases from J; junction bases left unmatched: 23. The CDR3 sequence is 19 residues long. From germline, CDR1 is SGHRS and CDR2 YFSETQ.